Shown below are 23 T cell receptor beta chains from a single sample sequenced in a study of tumor-infiltrating lymphocytes in primary liver carcinoma. Each 20-30 mg portion of unsorted bulk tissue served as the source for co-extraction of RNA and DNA. Constant-region priming of roughly 500 ng total RNA yielded TCR beta cDNA. Amplification in three nested multiplex PCR rounds with slightly modified ARM-PCR gave rise to TCR beta libraries. TRBV1-TRBV30 forward primers and a C-beta reverse primer were used in the first two PCR rounds, which each ran for 9 to 10 cycles. MiXCR was run by TCRdb on the multiplex PCR reads, yielding one entry per CDR3 protein. Here the sample spans tens of thousands of distinct CDR3 sequences, less than 80% being singletons. Material: liver tumor tissue from sampling region 5. Sample subset: tumor region T5, tumor centre. These receptors all come from a middle-aged man with primary liver carcinoma and hepatitis B virus infection.

There are a few counts of this clonotype. The junction shows a germline mismatch at one end, possibly a read error. The V call is TRBV11-2, the J call TRBJ2-2; TRBD2 might be the D (5 bases). Per the germline V gene, CDR1 is SGHAT and CDR2 is FQNNGV. The CDR3 totals 17 residues. CDR3 region: CASSLSLGGANTGEMFF. The CDR3 DNA follows: TGTGCCAGCAGCTTATCATTAGGAGGTGCGAACACCGGGGAGATGTTTTTT.

As regards this clonotype: Its ends do not fully match the called genes, so a read error is possible. V and J are TRBV6-5 and TRBJ2-5; D is unresolved. Looked up from germline, CDR1 is MNHEY and CDR2 is SVGAGI. The CDR3 has 15 amino acids. The CDR3: CASSYNCDAQGTQYF. The CDR3 DNA reads TGTGCCAGCAGTTACAACTGTGATGCACAAGGGACCCAGTACTTC.

As concerns this clonotype: The germline gene is not matched at one end of the junction; a read error may be the cause. The rearrangement links TRBV6-6 to TRBJ1-1; 7 bases are shared with TRBD1. The germline gives CDR1 MNHNY, CDR2 SVGAGI (reference sequence). The CDR3 covers 15 residues. The CDR3 region has the DNA TGTGCCAGCACTTCACAGACGGGCCAGGGGGGTGAAGCTTTCTTC. Translating it yields CASTSQTGQGGEAFF.

Points on this clonotype: This is likely a read error, given that the CDR3 carries no conserved phenylalanine or tryptophan at its end. The V call is TRBV6-6, the J call TRBJ2-1, with 14 bases identical to TRBD2. Germline CDR1 and CDR2: MNHNY and SVGAGI (reference sequence). The CDR3 loop spans 21 amino acids. The CDR3 here is CVSGYPGLAGAHRSSYNEQFL. In nucleotides, the CDR3 is TGTGTCAGCGGTTACCCGGGACTAGCGGGAGCCCACCGAAGCTCCTACAATGAGCAGTTCTTA.

This clonotype was detected ten times or more. Mismatch with germline at one junction end may stem from a read error. The CDR3 DNA is TGTGCTAGCAGCTTACTGCAGGGTACAGATACGCGGTATTTT. Translation: CASSLLQGTDTRYF. The chain employs TRBV7-7 and TRBJ2-3, with D perhaps matching TRBD1 (5 bases). The germline CDR1 and CDR2 sequences are SSHAT and FNYEAQ (reference sequence). This CDR3 region has 14 residues.

On this clonotype itself: A read error may account for a junction end that differs from germline. The chain uses TRBV29-1 and TRBJ1-1; D not certain. The CDR3 has 13 residues. From germline, CDR1 is SQVTM and CDR2 ANQGSEA. CDR3 DNA: TGCAGCGTTGGTGGAGGTATGAGCACTGAAACTTTCTTT. Translating it yields CSVGGGMSTETFF.

Details on this clonotype: Lacking the conserved final phenylalanine or tryptophan, this CDR3 likely reflects a read error. The chain couples TRBV11-2 to TRBJ2-5; D is unclear. The germline V gene encodes CDR1 SGHAT and CDR2 FQNNGV. The CDR3 loop spans 16 amino acids. CDR3 sequence reads: CASSQAPGGGKETQYL. CDR3 nucleotides: TGTGCAAGCAGCCAAGCTCCTGGCGGTGGGAAAGAGACCCAGTACTTG.

The V and J genes are TRBV6-6 and TRBJ2-5; D remains ambiguous. V lost 5 bases to trimming and J lost 4 bases, with 11 bases between them. CDR3 length: 13 residues. Germline V gene lookup returns CDR1 MNHNY and CDR2 SVGAGI (reference sequence). CDR3 sequence reads: CASSRTDRETQYF. The CDR3 bases are TGTGCCAGCAGTCGGACGGATCGAGAGACCCAGTACTTC.

Concerning this clonotype: A read error may produce the germline difference seen at one junction end. The gene calls are TRBV11-2 and TRBJ2-6; D uncertain. This CDR3 spans 17 amino acids. Per the germline V gene, CDR1 is SGHAT and CDR2 is FQNNGV. The CDR3 DNA is TGTGCCATCAGCTTTTTTCTGTGGCACATTGGGCCCAACGTCCTGACTTTC. This gives the protein CAISFFLWHIGPNVLTF.

This rearrangement joins TRBV4-1 to TRBJ2-3, with D perhaps being TRBD1 or TRBD2 (5 bases each). Germline V gene data show CDR1 as MGHRA and CDR2 as YSYEKL. V shed 3 bases and J shed 0 bases, with 13 bases lying between them. CDR3 length equals 16 residues. DNA of the CDR3: TGCGCCAGCAGCCAGGGACGGGGCACTAGCACAGATACGCAGTATTTT. Translating gives CASSQGRGTSTDTQYF.

This clonotype has only one observation. The chain recombines TRBV11-2 with TRBJ1-2; TRBD1 matches at 9 bases. With V trimmed by 9 bases and J by 10 bases, 18 bases remained unmatched. The CDR3 is 15 amino acids. Looked up from germline, CDR1 is SGHAT and CDR2 is FQNNGV. This CDR3 reads CARSYTGGSSPDYTF. Written as DNA, the CDR3 is TGTGCCAGGAGTTATACAGGGGGCTCCTCCCCTGACTACACCTTC.

The chain joins TRBV12-3 or TRBV12-4 to TRBJ2-7, with 11 positions matching TRBD1. V lost 7 bases, J lost 4 bases, and 9 bases stayed unmatched. The CDR3 spans 15 residues. CDR3 in amino acids: CASNFGQGAKYEQYF. DNA for the CDR3: TGTGCCAGCAATTTTGGACAGGGGGCGAAGTACGAGCAGTACTTC.

Concerning this clonotype: An end of the junction does not agree with germline; a read error may underlie this. The chain carries TRBV12-3 or TRBV12-4 and TRBJ1-3; D is uncertain. There are 18 residues in the CDR3. In DNA, the CDR3 is TGTGCCAGCAATCGGGTCCGAACCGGGCAGGAATCTGGAAACACCACATATTTT. Its translation: CASNRVRTGQESGNTTYF.

To note about this clonotype: Without the conserved terminal phenylalanine or tryptophan, this CDR3 likely stems from a read error. The genes are TRBV29-1 and TRBJ2-7, with D tentatively TRBD1 (5 bases). V lost 7 bases to trimming and J lost 5 bases, with 15 bases between them. There are 12 residues in the CDR3. Germline V CDR1 and CDR2: SQVTM, ANQGSEA. CDR3 residues: CSGQTWGDEQYL. The CDR3 DNA follows: TGCAGCGGCCAGACATGGGGCGACGAGCAGTACCTC.

Note on this clonotype: One end of the junction varies from germline; a read error may be responsible. This sequence joins TRBV12-3 or TRBV12-4 and TRBJ2-4; D perhaps matches TRBD1 (5 bases). The CDR3 has 18 amino acids. The CDR3 DNA reads as TGTGCCGGCAGTTTATGGGATGGGGCGGACATAGCAAAAAACATTCAGTACTTC. Protein sequence: CAGSLWDGADIAKNIQYF.

This sequence joins TRBV12-3 or TRBV12-4 and TRBJ2-7, with a tentative D call TRBD1 (5 bases). Deletions cut 1 base from V and 9 bases from J, with 16 bases between. This CDR3 comprises 14 residues. The CDR3 spells CASSLGGDTYVQYF. The CDR3, as DNA: TGTGCCAGCAGTTTAGGGGGCGATACCTATGTGCAGTACTTC.

A word on this clonotype: This clone may be a read error of a much larger clone one base away. This chain joins TRBV28 and TRBJ2-4; D perhaps matches TRBD1 (5 bases). The CDR3 spans 17 residues. Germline CDR1 is MDHEN and CDR2 is SYDVKM. The ends were cut back, 2 bases at V and 7 bases at J, with 21 bases in the middle. This CDR3 is CASSLASGPRFSNIQYF. In DNA form, the CDR3 reads TGTGCCAGCAGTTTAGCTTCAGGGCCCCGGTTCTCGAACATTCAGTACTTC.

Turning to this clonotype: The junction shows a germline mismatch at one end, possibly a read error. V usage is TRBV7-8 and J usage is TRBJ2-3, with 9 bases identical to TRBD2. Germline values: CDR1 SGHVS, CDR2 FQNEAQ. This CDR3 spans 17 amino acids. DNA for the CDR3: TGTGCCAGCAGCTTAGGAACTAGCGGGCCGAGCACAGATACGCAGTTTTTT. Translated: CASSLGTSGPSTDTQFF.

As regards this clonotype: Germline is not matched at one junction end, which may reflect a read error. CDR3 loop: CASSYTEANYGYTF. The CDR3 DNA follows: TGCGCCAGCAGTTACACCGAGGCTAACTATGGCTACACCTTC. The chain has TRBV6-6 and TRBJ1-2, with D uncertain. CDR1 MNHNY and CDR2 SVGAGI come from the germline V gene (reference sequence). The CDR3 consists of 14 residues.

Many counts were recorded for this clonotype. The V and J genes are TRBV28 and TRBJ2-5; the match to TRBD1 covers 8 bases. Per germline, CDR1 MDHEN and CDR2 SYDVKM. The CDR3 spans 13 residues. V was clipped by 6 bases and J by 13 bases; unmatched bases: 13. CDR3 DNA: TGTGCCAGCAGCGTCACCCGCGACAGGGGTCGGTACTTC. It specifies CASSVTRDRGRYF.

On this clonotype: At one end the junction does not follow the germline gene, possibly because of a read error. This chain links TRBV13 with TRBJ2-7; 8 bases fit TRBD1. Germline CDR1 is PRHDT and CDR2 is FYEKMQ (reference sequence). This CDR3 spans 13 amino acids. CDR3: CASSLNRGNEQHF. The CDR3 DNA reads TGTGCCAGCAGTTTAAACAGGGGGAACGAGCAGCACTTC.

This clonotype was detected only once. The rearrangement joins TRBV6-2 or TRBV6-3 to TRBJ2-7; 10 bases are a match to TRBD2. CDR3 size: 13 residues. The V gene's germline CDR1 is MNHEY and CDR2 SVGEGT. The CDR3 sequence: CTTQASGRYEQYF. The CDR3 DNA follows: TGTACCACCCAGGCTAGCGGGAGATACGAGCAGTACTTC.

V and J are TRBV11-2 and TRBJ2-7; D is possibly TRBD2 (6 bases). There are 13 residues in the CDR3. Germline V CDR1 and CDR2: SGHAT, FQNNGV. CDR3 region: CASNFGGASEQYV. The CDR3 region has the DNA TGTGCAAGCAACTTCGGAGGGGCTAGCGAGCAGTACGTC.